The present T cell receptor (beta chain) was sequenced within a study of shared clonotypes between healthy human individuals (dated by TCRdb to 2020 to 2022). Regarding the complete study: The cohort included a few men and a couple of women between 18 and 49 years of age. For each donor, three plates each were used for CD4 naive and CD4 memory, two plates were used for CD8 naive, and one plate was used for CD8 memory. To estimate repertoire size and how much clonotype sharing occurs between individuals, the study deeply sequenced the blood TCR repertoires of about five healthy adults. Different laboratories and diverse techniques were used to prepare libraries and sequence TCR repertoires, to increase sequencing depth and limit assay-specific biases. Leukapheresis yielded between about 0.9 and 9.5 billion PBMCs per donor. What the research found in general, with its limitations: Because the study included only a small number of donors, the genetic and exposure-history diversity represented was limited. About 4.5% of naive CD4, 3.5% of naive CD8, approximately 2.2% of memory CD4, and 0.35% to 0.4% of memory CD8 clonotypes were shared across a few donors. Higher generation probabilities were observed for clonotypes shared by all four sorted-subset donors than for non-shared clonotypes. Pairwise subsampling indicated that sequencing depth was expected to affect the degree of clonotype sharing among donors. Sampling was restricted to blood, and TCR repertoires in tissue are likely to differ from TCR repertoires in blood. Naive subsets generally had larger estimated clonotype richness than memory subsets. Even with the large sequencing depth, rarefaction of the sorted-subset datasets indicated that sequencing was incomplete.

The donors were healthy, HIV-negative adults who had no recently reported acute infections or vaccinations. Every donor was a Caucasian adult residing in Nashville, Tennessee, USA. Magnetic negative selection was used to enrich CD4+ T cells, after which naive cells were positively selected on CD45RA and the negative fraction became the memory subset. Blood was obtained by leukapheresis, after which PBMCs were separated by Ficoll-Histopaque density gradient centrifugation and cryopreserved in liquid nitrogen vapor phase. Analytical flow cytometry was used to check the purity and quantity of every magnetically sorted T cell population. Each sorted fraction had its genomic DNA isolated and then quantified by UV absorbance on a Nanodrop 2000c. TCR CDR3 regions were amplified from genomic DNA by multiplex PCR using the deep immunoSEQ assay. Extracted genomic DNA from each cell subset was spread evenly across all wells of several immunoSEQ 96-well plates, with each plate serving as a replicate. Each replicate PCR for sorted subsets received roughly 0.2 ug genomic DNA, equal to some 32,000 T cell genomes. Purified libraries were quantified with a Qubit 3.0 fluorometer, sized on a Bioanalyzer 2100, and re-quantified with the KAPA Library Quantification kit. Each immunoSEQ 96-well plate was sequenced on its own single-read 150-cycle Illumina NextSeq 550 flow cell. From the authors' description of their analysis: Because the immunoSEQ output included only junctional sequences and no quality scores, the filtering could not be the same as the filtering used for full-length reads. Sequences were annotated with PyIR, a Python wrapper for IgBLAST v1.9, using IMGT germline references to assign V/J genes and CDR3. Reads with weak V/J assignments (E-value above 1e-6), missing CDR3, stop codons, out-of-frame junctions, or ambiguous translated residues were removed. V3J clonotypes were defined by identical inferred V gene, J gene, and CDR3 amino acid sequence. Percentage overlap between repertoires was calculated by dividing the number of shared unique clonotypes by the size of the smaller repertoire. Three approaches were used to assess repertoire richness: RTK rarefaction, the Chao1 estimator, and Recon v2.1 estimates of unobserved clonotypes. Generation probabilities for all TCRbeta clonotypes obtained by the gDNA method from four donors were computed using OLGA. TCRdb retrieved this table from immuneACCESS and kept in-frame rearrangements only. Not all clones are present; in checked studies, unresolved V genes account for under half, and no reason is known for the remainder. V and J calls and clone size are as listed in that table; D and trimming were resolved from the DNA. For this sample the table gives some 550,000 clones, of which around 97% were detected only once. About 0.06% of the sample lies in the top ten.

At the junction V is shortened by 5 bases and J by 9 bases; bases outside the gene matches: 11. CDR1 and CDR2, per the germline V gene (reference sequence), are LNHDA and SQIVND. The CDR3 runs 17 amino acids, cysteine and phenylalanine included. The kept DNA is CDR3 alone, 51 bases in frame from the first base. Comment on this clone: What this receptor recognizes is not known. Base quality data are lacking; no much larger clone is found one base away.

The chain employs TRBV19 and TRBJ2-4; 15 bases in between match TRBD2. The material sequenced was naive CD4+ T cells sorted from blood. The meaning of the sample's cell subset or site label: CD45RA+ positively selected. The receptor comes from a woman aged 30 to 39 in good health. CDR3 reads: CASSAVGLAGGPGIQYF. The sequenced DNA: TGTGCCAGTAGTGCCGTCGGACTAGCGGGAGGGCCGGGCATTCAGTACTTC.